These 23 T cell receptor beta chains were sequenced from one sample in a study of CD8 T cells in ankylosing spondylitis. General observations from the study: Characteristic of ankylosing spondylitis blood, it appeared, was a TCR beta motif comprising about 8 highly homologous variants.

TCRdb recomputed calls from the 5' RACE reads with MiXCR, one row per CDR3 protein. The data show fewer than 750,000 distinct CDR3 sequences, around 20% seen once. The antigens for these receptors are not known. Sequencing input: blood, either unsorted or a sorted T cell fraction (not recorded which). All receptors derive from a male donor with ankylosing spondylitis.

The chain links TRBV18 to TRBJ1-1; D ambiguous. CDR3 length: 13 residues. In germline, CDR1 is KGHSH, CDR2 LQKENI. V was clipped by 0 bases and J by 7 bases, with 9 bases between them. The CDR3 sequence is CASSPPLAGEAFF. CDR3 sequence (DNA): TGTGCCAGCTCACCACCGTTAGCAGGTGAAGCTTTCTTT.

In its sample, this clonotype was seen a few times. The V call is TRBV20-1, the J call TRBJ1-5; maybe TRBD1 (6 bases). Trimming cost V 3 bases and J 6 bases, with 9 bases left between them. The CDR3 runs to 12 residues. CDR1 DFQATT and CDR2 SNEGSKA come from the germline V gene (reference sequence). As DNA, the CDR3 is TGCAGTGCTAGGAGGGGGGCTCAGCCCCAGCATTTT. As protein: CSARRGAQPQHF.

The V call is TRBV20-1, the J call TRBJ2-7, with a weak D call TRBD1 (6 bases). This CDR3 is built from 13 residues. V lost 5 bases, J lost 2 bases, and 13 bases lay in between. The germline V gene has CDR1 DFQATT and CDR2 SNEGSKA (reference sequence). This chain's CDR3 is CSARDTETYEQYF. In DNA form, the CDR3 reads TGCAGTGCTCGGGACACCGAAACCTACGAGCAGTACTTC.

V and J are TRBV6-1 and TRBJ2-1; D is uncertain. V was shortened by 6 bases and J by 0 bases, with 24 bases between the two germline ends. Germline CDR1 MNHNS, CDR2 SASEGT. This CDR3 has 19 residues. CDR3 bases: TGTGCCAGCAGACGAAGCTTTATCCCCCTGCAGAGCTCCTACAATGAGCAGTTCTTC. It is translated as CASRRSFIPLQSSYNEQFF.

This clonotype was observed a handful of times. Here the CDR3 reads CSAPWDFSYNEQFF. CDR3 sequence (DNA): TGCAGTGCACCCTGGGACTTCTCCTACAATGAGCAGTTCTTC. The chain recombines TRBV20-1 with TRBJ2-1; a weak D match, TRBD2 (6 bases). Germline CDR1 reads DFQATT; CDR2 reads SNEGSKA (reference sequence). The V and J ends lost 6 bases and 0 bases respectively, with 12 bases between them. This CDR3 is 14 amino acids long.

In its sample, this clonotype was seen a few times. The chain couples TRBV10-3 to TRBJ1-5; maybe TRBD1 (6 bases). The length of the CDR3 is 17 residues. The V and J ends lost 2 bases and 2 bases respectively, with 16 bases between them. Germline CDR1 reads ENHRY; CDR2 reads SYGVKD. This CDR3 reads CAISESIQGGGNQPQHF. In DNA form, the CDR3 reads TGTGCCATCAGTGAGAGTATACAGGGAGGCGGCAATCAGCCCCAGCATTTT.

The chain has TRBV6-2 or TRBV6-3 and TRBJ2-3, with D perhaps matching TRBD1 (6 bases). Germline V gene data show CDR1 as MNHEY and CDR2 as SVGEGT. The CDR3 runs to 17 residues. The V end was cut by 0 bases, the J end by 5 bases, with 18 bases between. CDR3 nucleotide sequence: TGTGCCAGCAGTTACTCGCAGGAAAGGACAGATGGAGATACGCAGTATTTT. Amino acid sequence: CASSYSQERTDGDTQYF.

The J gene is TRBJ2-1, the V gene TRBV2; possibly TRBD1 for D (5 bases). The V and J ends lost 11 bases and 0 bases respectively, with 29 bases between them. Germline values: CDR1 SNHLY, CDR2 FYNNEI. The CDR3 has 19 amino acids. For the CDR3, the DNA is TGTGCCCAGCTAAGGGGTGGGGCATACTCCAGGGACTCCTACAATGAGCAGTTCTTC. Translating gives CAQLRGGAYSRDSYNEQFF.

This chain joins TRBV6-1 and TRBJ2-6, with D maybe TRBD2 (5 bases). This CDR3 comprises 15 residues. Germline loops: CDR1 MNHNS, CDR2 SASEGT. The V end lost 0 bases, the J end lost 2 bases, and 5 bases lay between the germline ends. The CDR3 loop is CASSEAGAGANVLTF. The CDR3 nucleotides are TGTGCCAGCAGTGAAGCCGGGGCTGGGGCCAACGTCCTGACTTTC.

CDR3: CSARDRRESGRALGETQYF. CDR3 DNA sequence: TGCAGTGCTAGAGATAGAAGGGAGAGCGGGAGGGCCCTTGGGGAGACCCAGTACTTC. J is TRBJ2-5 and V is TRBV20-1, with 10 positions matching TRBD2. There are 19 residues in the CDR3. J was trimmed by 5 bases and V by 0 bases; bases with no gene match: 18. CDR1 is DFQATT, CDR2 SNEGSKA, per germline (reference sequence).

This chain joins TRBV20-1 and TRBJ1-1; TRBD1 aligns across 7 bases. Germline V gives CDR1 DFQATT, CDR2 SNEGSKA (reference sequence). The CDR3 length is 16 residues. The trim removed 3 bases at V and 1 base at J, leaving 11 bases unmatched. Here the CDR3 reads CSARFPTGKKNTEAFF. The CDR3 DNA reads as TGCAGTGCTAGGTTCCCGACAGGGAAAAAGAACACTGAAGCTTTCTTT.

This clonotype has ten or more counts. The DNA of the CDR3 is TGCAGCGTTGTCAGAGTTCGGCCTACATCCTACGAGCAGTACTTC. This encodes CSVVRVRPTSYEQYF. The chain combines TRBV29-1 with TRBJ2-7; D uncertain. This CDR3 region has 15 residues. Germline CDR1 is SQVTM and CDR2 is ANQGSEA. V was cut by 4 bases and J by 1 base, with 17 bases left in between.

This clonotype was recorded at least ten times. This chain connects TRBV20-1 to TRBJ2-2, with TRBD2 matching 11 bases. V lost 3 bases, J lost 3 bases, and 6 bases stayed unmatched. Germline CDR1 is DFQATT and CDR2 is SNEGSKA (reference sequence). The CDR3 has 16 residues. DNA for the CDR3: TGCAGTGCTAGGGACCAACTAGCGGGAGACACCGGGGAGCTGTTTTTT. This translates into CSARDQLAGDTGELFF.

The chain employs TRBV12-3 or TRBV12-4 and TRBJ2-3; 8 bases are a match to TRBD2. J lost 1 base, V lost 6 bases, and 9 bases had no gene match. This CDR3 is built from 16 residues. CDR3 bases: TGTGCCAGCAGATCAATCCTAGCGGGTGGCACAGATACGCAGTATTTT. It translates to CASRSILAGGTDTQYF.

This clonotype turned up a few times. The J gene is TRBJ1-1, the V gene TRBV7-3; no definite D call. This CDR3 spans 14 amino acids. Germline V gene sequence: CDR1 SGHTA, CDR2 FQGTGA. V was pared by 0 bases and J by 1 base, with 6 bases between. CDR3 in DNA: TGTGCCAGCAGCTTAACGTCGGCGAACACTGAAGCTTTCTTT. This codes for CASSLTSANTEAFF.

The chain has TRBV12-3 or TRBV12-4 and TRBJ1-4; 7 positions agree with TRBD1. The CDR3 totals 16 residues. Trimming cost V 6 bases and J 0 bases; bases outside gene matches: 7. DNA of the CDR3: TGTGCCAGCAGAAAAACAGGGGTTGCAACTAATGAAAAACTGTTTTTT. Its protein product is CASRKTGVATNEKLFF.

The sample holds many counts of this clonotype. This chain links TRBV7-8 with TRBJ2-5, with D possibly matching TRBD1 (6 bases). The germline V and J ends were trimmed by 5 bases and 1 base, with 20 bases remaining between them. The CDR3 sequence is 17 residues long. Germline V gene data show CDR1 as SGHVS and CDR2 as FQNEAQ. CDR3 nucleotide sequence: TGTGCCAGCAGCCTCCTTGGAATAGGGGACATCCAAGAGACCCAGTACTTC. This sequence encodes CASSLLGIGDIQETQYF.

This clonotype has a handful of counts. The J gene is TRBJ2-7, the V gene TRBV28, with TRBD1 matching 8 bases. The CDR3 loop spans 15 amino acids. The V segment lost 2 bases and the J segment 3 bases; nucleotides outside the gene matches: 6. Germline CDR1 is MDHEN and CDR2 is SYDVKM. CDR3 residues: CASSLQEQGGYEQYF. CDR3 bases: TGTGCCAGCAGTTTACAGGAACAGGGGGGCTACGAGCAGTACTTC.

The CDR3 is CATSDPQDRRDEQFF. CDR3 bases: TGTGCCACCAGTGATCCCCAGGACCGACGAGATGAGCAGTTCTTC. The chain recombines TRBV24-1 with TRBJ2-1; D uncertain. The CDR3 runs 15 residues. The V and J ends lost 3 bases and 8 bases respectively, with 16 bases between them. Germline V gives CDR1 KGHDR, CDR2 SFDVKD.

The table lists this clonotype with a few counts. The chain has TRBV20-1 and TRBJ2-3; unclear D gene. In germline, CDR1 is DFQATT, CDR2 SNEGSKA (reference sequence). V lost 6 bases, J lost 4 bases, and 11 bases lay in between. The CDR3 runs to 12 residues. The CDR3 DNA follows: TGCAGTGCGAGCCGGAACTCAGATACGCAGTATTTT. Translating it yields CSASRNSDTQYF.

In this sample, this clonotype turned up a few times. The DNA of the CDR3 is TGTGCCAGCAGCCAAGGAGTCGGTAGAGCTTTCTTT. This sequence encodes CASSQGVGRAFF. This chain joins TRBV14 and TRBJ1-1; D is unclear. In germline, CDR1 is SGHDN, CDR2 FVKESK. There are 12 residues in the CDR3. V was pared by 1 base and J by 10 bases, with 10 bases between.

V usage is TRBV5-6 and J usage is TRBJ1-5, with D perhaps matching TRBD1 (6 bases). The CDR3 is 15 residues long. The germline CDR1 and CDR2 sequences are SGHDT and YYEEEE. Trimming removed 6 bases at V and 7 bases at J, with 20 bases between. The CDR3 loop is CASTLRGAVGQPQHF. Written as DNA, the CDR3 is TGTGCCAGCACCCTACGGGGGGCGGTGGGCCAGCCCCAGCATTTT.

This clonotype was detected many times. This chain joins TRBV20-1 and TRBJ1-5; 9 bases align to TRBD1. The ends lost 3 bases at V and 4 bases at J; junction bases unmatched: 1. CDR1 and CDR2 (germline): DFQATT, SNEGSKA (reference sequence). The CDR3 loop spans 13 amino acids. The CDR3 is CSARTGGNQPQHF. CDR3 bases: TGCAGTGCTAGGACAGGGGGGAATCAGCCCCAGCATTTT.